Following are 17 T cell receptor beta chains from one sample sequenced in a study of T cell changes during pregnancy in multiple sclerosis. Measured with immunoSEQ multiplex PCR; TCRdb has only the in-frame clones, and not every one. This table has about 98,000 clones, around 90% appearing once. Sample: peripheral blood, taken after pregnancy. These receptors came from a female donor in good health, enrolled as a control in a pregnancy study.

This chain connects TRBV5-1 to TRBJ1-2; TRBD1 matches at 7 bases. This CDR3 is built from 13 residues. Germline V gives CDR1 SGHRS, CDR2 YFSETQ. Losses at the gene ends were 4 bases for V and 7 bases for J; bases not matched to a gene: 7. The CDR3 DNA reads as TGCGCCAGCAGCCCTAGACAGGGTGGTGGCTACACCTTC. This translates into CASSPRQGGGYTF.

The chain has TRBV30 and TRBJ2-7; D may be TRBD1 (5 bases). The germline gives CDR1 GTSNPN, CDR2 SVGIG (reference sequence). Trimming removed 3 bases at V and 7 bases at J, with 10 bases between. The CDR3 has 11 amino acids. CDR3 amino acids: CAWRERGEQYF. The CDR3 DNA sequence: TGTGCCTGGAGGGAAAGGGGAGAGCAGTACTTC.

The V call is TRBV6-1, the J call TRBJ2-2, with 12 bases identical to TRBD2. CDR3 length: 14 amino acids. CDR1 is MNHNS and CDR2 is SASEGT in the germline V gene. V shed 5 bases and J 6 bases; nucleotides not matched to a gene: 1. The CDR3 region is CASSLAGGPGELFF. The CDR3 coding sequence is TGTGCCAGCAGTCTAGCGGGAGGGCCCGGGGAGCTGTTTTTT.

V is TRBV28 and J is TRBJ2-7; D remains unclear. Trimming took off 6 bases at V and 3 bases at J, with 9 bases between the two ends. This CDR3 spans 12 amino acids. Germline lookup yields CDR1 MDHEN and CDR2 SYDVKM. CDR3 nucleotides: TGTGCCAGCAGCCTACAGAACTACGAGCAGTACTTC. The encoded protein is CASSLQNYEQYF.

The chain has TRBV19 and TRBJ2-6; 9 bases line up with TRBD1. V shed 6 bases, J shed 2 bases, and the junction held 8 bases outside the gene matches. CDR3 length equals 17 residues. Per the germline V gene, CDR1 is LNHDA and CDR2 is SQIVND (reference sequence). The CDR3 DNA follows: TGTGCCAGTAGCCGCTGGACAGGGGAGCCTGGGGCCAACGTCCTGACTTTC. This sequence encodes CASSRWTGEPGANVLTF.

The genes are TRBV6-1 and TRBJ2-1; 9 nucleotides agree with TRBD2. V dropped 4 bases and J dropped 10; count of bases not matched to a gene: 14. The CDR3 contains 16 residues. CDR1 and CDR2 from the germline V gene are MNHNS and SASEGT. The CDR3 coding sequence is TGTGCCAGCAGTGTAATTAGCGGGGGCACCGGGTGGGAGCAGTTCTTC. Translating gives CASSVISGGTGWEQFF.

The chain recombines TRBV5-1 with TRBJ2-7; weak D call: TRBD2 (5 bases). Germline V lookup: CDR1 SGHRS, CDR2 YFSETQ. With 4 bases removed from V and 4 bases from J, the gap between germline ends came to 18 bases. CDR3 length: 15 residues. The CDR3 reads CASSALDGGSYEQYF. DNA of the CDR3: TGCGCCAGCAGCGCGTTGGACGGAGGTTCTTACGAGCAGTACTTC.

This sequence joins TRBV7-8 and TRBJ1-2; 10 nucleotides align to TRBD1. Germline V gene lookup returns CDR1 SGHVS and CDR2 FQNEAQ. Trimming took 3 bases from V and 8 from J; bases not matched to a gene: 12. The CDR3 length is 16 residues. The DNA of the CDR3 is TGTGCCAGCAGCTTTAGCCGACAGGGGGCGCGTGAAGGCTACACCTTC. Translating it yields CASSFSRQGAREGYTF.

The J gene is TRBJ2-7, the V gene TRBV4-2, with 9 positions matching TRBD2. V dropped 0 bases and J dropped 4; count of bases not matched to a gene: 10. This CDR3 is built from 17 residues. CDR1 is LGHNA and CDR2 is YNFKEQ in the germline V gene. The CDR3 nucleotides are TGTGCCAGCAGCCAAGAAGTCGGCGGGGGGGCCTGGTACGAGCAGTACTTC. Encoded protein: CASSQEVGGGAWYEQYF.

The chain recombines TRBV15 with TRBJ2-1; perhaps TRBD2 as D (5 bases). The V gene's germline CDR1 is LNHNV and CDR2 YYDKDF (reference sequence). The CDR3 is 13 amino acids. Trimming shortened V by 6 bases and J by 3 bases, and 9 bases separated the two germline ends. In nucleotides, the CDR3 is TGTGCCACCAGGGCGGGTTTCTACAATGAGCAGTTCTTC. This sequence encodes CATRAGFYNEQFF.

V gene TRBV29-1 combines with J gene TRBJ1-2; no definite D call. Germline V gene lookup returns CDR1 SQVTM and CDR2 ANQGSEA. Trimming took 6 bases from V and 4 from J, leaving 18 bases between them. CDR3 size: 14 residues. CDR3 coding DNA: TGCAGCGTCCAAAACCGTCCGGGGAGCTATGGCTACACCTTC. Its translation: CSVQNRPGSYGYTF. Supplemented by reference TRBV29-1 and TRBJ1-2, the full variable domain reads SAVISQKPSRDICQRGTSLTIQCQVDSQVTMMFWYRQQPGQSLTLIATANQGSEATYESGFVIDKFPISRPNLTFSTLTVSNMSPEDSSIYLCSVQNRPGSYGYTFGSGTRLTVV.

The genes are TRBV7-9 and TRBJ1-1, with 10 bases identical to TRBD1. The CDR3 loop spans 14 amino acids. Germline V gene lookup returns CDR1 SEHNR and CDR2 FQNEAQ (reference sequence). With 4 bases clipped from V and 5 bases from J, the junction kept 4 bases outside the gene matches. The CDR3 DNA follows: TGTGCCAGCAGCTACCAGGACAGGGGGACTGAAGCTTTCTTT. Amino acids: CASSYQDRGTEAFF.

This clone was found once. V usage is TRBV10-3 and J usage is TRBJ2-1; TRBD2 agrees at 16 bases. Unmatched junction bases numbered 4, after V lost 6 bases and J lost 5 bases. The V gene's germline CDR1 is ENHRY and CDR2 SYGVKD. The CDR3 consists of 16 residues. CDR3 sequence (DNA): TGTGCCATCAGAGCGGGACTAGCGGGAGGGGACAATGAGCAGTTCTTC. Residues: CAIRAGLAGGDNEQFF.

This clone was seen a single time. V is TRBV27 and J is TRBJ1-2; 11 nucleotides line up with TRBD1. CDR3 size: 15 residues. Germline V gene data show CDR1 as MNHEY and CDR2 as SMNVEV (reference sequence). J gave up 7 bases and V 3 bases, and 7 bases lay outside the gene matches. This chain's CDR3 is CASSFGQGALGGYTF. As DNA, the CDR3 is TGTGCCAGCAGTTTCGGACAGGGGGCGCTGGGTGGCTACACCTTC.

The J gene is TRBJ2-2, the V gene TRBV6-6; tentative D call: TRBD2 (5 bases). CDR3 length: 14 residues. Trimming took off 0 bases at V and 4 bases at J, with 6 bases between the two ends. From germline, CDR1 is MNHNY and CDR2 SVGAGI (reference sequence). This chain's CDR3 is CASSYSGSTGELFF. For the CDR3, the DNA is TGTGCCAGCAGTTACTCGGGGAGCACCGGGGAGCTGTTTTTT.

This chain connects TRBV5-1 to TRBJ2-5; TRBD2 agrees at 14 bases. The J call may not be correct, given that the DNA end is closer to TRBJ2-7. The CDR3 consists of 18 residues. Germline values: CDR1 SGHRS, CDR2 YFSETQ. The CDR3 coding sequence is TGCGCCAGCAGCTTCGGGACTAGCGGGGGCACCTTATCCTACGAGCAGTACTTC. This encodes CASSFGTSGGTLSYEQYF.

The chain links TRBV28 to TRBJ1-2; D ambiguous. V was pared by 2 bases and J by 4 bases, with 26 bases between. The germline V gene has CDR1 MDHEN and CDR2 SYDVKM. This CDR3 spans 19 amino acids. This CDR3 reads CASSLQRDTRSGMRYGYTF. CDR3 coding DNA: TGTGCCAGCAGTTTACAAAGAGACACCCGAAGCGGTATGCGCTATGGCTACACCTTC.